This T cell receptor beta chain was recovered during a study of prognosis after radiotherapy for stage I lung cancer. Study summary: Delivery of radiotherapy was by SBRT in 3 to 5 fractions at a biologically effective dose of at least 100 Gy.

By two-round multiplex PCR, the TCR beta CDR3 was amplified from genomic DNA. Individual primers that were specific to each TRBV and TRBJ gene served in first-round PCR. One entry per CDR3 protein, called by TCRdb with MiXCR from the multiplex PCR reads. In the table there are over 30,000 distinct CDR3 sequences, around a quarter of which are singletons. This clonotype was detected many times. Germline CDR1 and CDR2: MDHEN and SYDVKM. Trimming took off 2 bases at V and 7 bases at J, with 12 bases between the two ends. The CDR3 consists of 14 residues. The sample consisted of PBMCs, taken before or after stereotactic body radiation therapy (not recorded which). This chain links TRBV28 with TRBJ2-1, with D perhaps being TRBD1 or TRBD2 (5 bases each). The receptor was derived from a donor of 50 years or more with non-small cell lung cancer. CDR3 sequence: CASSLRLGVNEQFF. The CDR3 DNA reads TGTGCCAGCAGTTTAAGACTGGGGGTAAATGAGCAGTTCTTC. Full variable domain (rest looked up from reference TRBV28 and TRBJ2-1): DVKVTQSSRYLVKRTGEKVFLECVQDMDHENMFWYRQDPGLGLRLIYFSYDVKMKEKGDIPEGYSVSREKKERFSLILESASTNQTSMYLCASSLRLGVNEQFFGPGTRLTVL.